This T cell receptor (beta chain) originates from a study of T cell repertoires in cytomegalovirus infection. Overall study: CMV infection and matching HLA type were both indicated by public TCR beta signatures.

CDR3 length: 12 amino acids. The V end lost 5 bases, the J end lost 8 bases, and 12 bases lay between the germline ends. Germline V gene sequence: CDR1 SEHNR, CDR2 FQNEAQ (reference sequence). Study-level results: The study identified carriers of CMV plus the relevant HLA from cumulative public TCR beta family frequency. It was HLA-C-restricted CMV-specific TCR beta clonotypes that dominated the response ex vivo.

Of note for this clonotype: Its antigen is unknown.

TCRdb recomputed calls from the reads with MiXCR, one row per CDR3 protein. The sample has 600,000 to 800,000 distinct CDR3 sequences, 20% to 25% seen once. The chain couples TRBV7-9 to TRBJ1-1; weak D call: TRBD1 (5 bases). The sequence derives from a human donor in good health (CMV status not recorded). Some clones in this sample may be carry-over from other donors' samples. What was sequenced was CD8+ T cells from PBMCs. The CDR3 DNA reads TGTGCCAGCAGCCCAGGCAGGGAAGAAGCTTTCTTT. Protein sequence: CASSPGREEAFF.